These T cell receptor beta chains were read from a single sample in a study of T-cell reconstitution after alpha-beta-depleted transplantation in children. TCRdb re-called the PCR reads through MiXCR, storing one row per CDR3 protein. This sample has a few hundred thousand distinct CDR3 sequences, with approximately 20% found just once. This specimen consisted of PBMCs from the stem cell graft donor, obtained from the stem cell graft. Receptors originate from a human donor who donated a stem cell graft to a child with acute myeloid leukemia. Each CDR3 is given with its conserved first and last residue. A D gene is named only where the DNA matches it firmly. Rows may omit the clone size; those that give it use once, few, many or a size class.

len	v_gene	d_gene	j_gene	abundance	CDR3aa	CDR3nt
11	TRBV12-3/TRBV12-4	-	TRBJ1-3	many	CASRPGNTIYF	TGTGCCAGCAGGCCTGGAAACACCATATATTTT
13	TRBV27	-	TRBJ2-1	many	CASSPRGYNEQFF	TGTGCCAGCAGCCCGAGAGGCTACAATGAGCAGTTCTTC
16	TRBV4-1	-	TRBJ1-2	-	CASSQERAGSPYGYTF	TGCGCCAGCAGCCAAGAGAGGGCAGGGAGCCCCTATGGCTACACCTTC
14	TRBV12-3/TRBV12-4	TRBD1	TRBJ1-2	-	CASRERQGPYGYTF	TGTGCCAGCAGAGAGCGACAGGGGCCATATGGCTACACCTTC
14	TRBV6-5	-	TRBJ2-1	many	CASSQGTRYNEQFF	TGTGCCAGCTCTCAGGGGACCCGTTACAATGAGCAGTTCTTC
17	TRBV4-2	-	TRBJ2-1	-	CASSLQTSSGSYNEQFF	TGTGCCAGCAGCCTCCAAACGTCGAGCGGCTCCTACAATGAGCAGTTCTTC
14	TRBV9	-	TRBJ2-7	-	CASSVSASSYEQYF	TGTGCCAGCAGCGTGAGCGCCAGCTCCTACGAGCAGTACTTC
14	TRBV27	TRBD1	TRBJ2-7	many	CASSPARQGYEQYF	TGTGCCAGCAGCCCCGCCCGACAGGGTTACGAGCAGTACTTC
16	TRBV27	TRBD1	TRBJ1-4	many	CASSRTGGTTNEKLFF	TGTGCCAGCAGTCGCACAGGGGGGACAACTAATGAAAAACTGTTTTTT
13	TRBV6-6	-	TRBJ2-1	many	CASSYFSYNEQFF	TGTGCCAGCAGTTACTTTTCCTACAATGAGCAGTTCTTC
15	TRBV2	TRBD1	TRBJ2-2	-	CASSENRGLTGELFF	TGTGCCAGCAGTGAAAACAGGGGGCTCACCGGGGAGCTGTTTTTT
13	TRBV5-1	TRBD1	TRBJ2-7	few	CASSSGQHYEQYF	TGCGCCAGCAGCTCGGGACAGCACTACGAGCAGTACTTC
12	TRBV7-2	-	TRBJ2-7	-	CASSLALGRQYF	TGTGCCAGCAGCTTAGCGCTTGGGAGGCAGTACTTC
14	TRBV2	-	TRBJ2-1	-	CASSGRGNSPEQFF	TGTGCCAGCAGTGGAAGGGGAAATTCGCCCGAGCAGTTCTTC
13	TRBV12-3/TRBV12-4	-	TRBJ2-1	few	CASSTQAGNEQFF	TGTGCCAGCAGCACCCAGGCGGGCAATGAGCAGTTCTTC
12	TRBV29-1	TRBD2	TRBJ2-7	many	CSVWEGSYEQYF	TGCAGCGTTTGGGAGGGTAGCTACGAGCAGTACTTC
13	TRBV7-8	-	TRBJ2-5	-	CASSLAGWETQYF	TGTGCCAGCAGCTTAGCGGGATGGGAGACCCAGTACTTC
14	TRBV7-8	-	TRBJ2-1	-	CASSLGRPHNEQFF	TGTGCCAGCAGCTTAGGCCGACCACACAATGAGCAGTTCTTC
15	TRBV7-3	-	TRBJ2-1	-	CASSPEVGSYNEQFF	TGTGCCAGCAGCCCAGAGGTAGGGTCCTACAATGAGCAGTTCTTC
15	TRBV24-1	TRBD1	TRBJ2-5	-	CATSDLGQGQETQYF	TGTGCCACCAGTGATTTGGGACAGGGACAAGAGACCCAGTACTTC
16	TRBV28	-	TRBJ1-4	few	CASSPGTTKGNEKLFF	TGTGCCAGCAGTCCCGGGACTACAAAGGGGAATGAAAAACTGTTTTTT
11	TRBV28	TRBD1	TRBJ2-7	-	CATGQNYEQYF	TGTGCCACGGGACAGAACTACGAGCAGTACTTC
17	TRBV20-1	TRBD2	TRBJ2-3	-	CSATSSRGGLATDTQYF	TGCAGTGCTACCTCCTCCCGGGGGGGACTAGCGACCGATACGCAGTATTTT
14	TRBV4-1	-	TRBJ2-7	-	CASSQDHWSYEQYF	TGCGCCAGCAGCCAAGATCATTGGTCCTACGAGCAGTACTTC
17	TRBV25-1	TRBD1	TRBJ2-1	-	CASSDPGTGVRGNEQFF	TGTGCCAGCAGTGATCCCGGGACAGGGGTACGGGGCAATGAGCAGTTCTTC
16	TRBV20-1	-	TRBJ2-1	-	CSARDDYGITYNEQFF	TGCAGTGCTAGAGATGATTACGGGATAACCTACAATGAGCAGTTCTTC
16	TRBV12-3/TRBV12-4	TRBD2	TRBJ2-5	few	CASSLASGRALQTQYF	TGTGCCAGCAGCCTTGCTAGCGGGAGGGCCCTTCAGACCCAGTACTTC
16	TRBV3-1	-	TRBJ2-3	-	CASSQEGEGGTDTQYF	TGTGCCAGCAGCCAAGAGGGGGAGGGGGGCACAGATACGCAGTATTTT
17	TRBV11-2	TRBD2	TRBJ2-1	-	CASSPPRGLAGYNEQFF	TGTGCCAGCAGCCCGCCCCGTGGACTAGCGGGGTACAATGAGCAGTTCTTC
14	TRBV29-1	-	TRBJ1-1	many	CSVESRTSNTEAFF	TGCAGCGTTGAATCTCGGACATCGAACACTGAAGCTTTCTTT
15	TRBV24-1	TRBD1	TRBJ2-7	many	CATSGKNRGDKEQYF	TGTGCCACCAGTGGGAAGAACAGGGGGGACAAGGAGCAGTACTTC
13	TRBV20-1	TRBD1	TRBJ1-6	-	CSARTGWLSPLHF	TGCAGTGCTAGGACAGGGTGGTTGTCACCCCTCCACTTT
13	TRBV29-1	TRBD2	TRBJ2-1	many	CSGSGRANNEQFF	TGCAGCGGCAGCGGGAGGGCCAACAATGAGCAGTTCTTC
16	TRBV15	TRBD1	TRBJ2-7	-	CATSRDSGTDSYEQYF	TGTGCCACCAGCAGAGACTCCGGGACAGACTCCTACGAGCAGTACTTC
17	TRBV24-1	-	TRBJ2-3	few	CATSDSRRTGLTDTQYF	TGTGCCACCAGTGATTCGCGTCGGACTGGGTTAACAGATACGCAGTATTTT
14	TRBV29-1	-	TRBJ2-7	-	CSVGTETGPYEQYF	TGCAGCGTTGGCACAGAGACAGGCCCCTACGAGCAGTACTTC
13	TRBV10-3	TRBD2	TRBJ2-1	many	CAINLAGVGEQFF	TGTGCCATCAACCTAGCGGGAGTTGGGGAGCAGTTCTTC
17	TRBV20-1	-	TRBJ2-1	few	CSAMIRGRAGVLDEQFF	TGCAGTGCCATGATTCGGGGGCGGGCGGGAGTGTTGGATGAGCAGTTCTTC
15	TRBV13	-	TRBJ2-2	-	CASSLGLPANGELFF	TGTGCCAGCAGCTTAGGCCTCCCCGCCAACGGGGAGCTGTTTTTT
17	TRBV20-1	TRBD1	TRBJ2-3	-	CSARFRTGGRSTDTQYF	TGCAGTGCTCGATTTCGGACAGGGGGCAGGAGCACAGATACGCAGTATTTT
15	TRBV24-1	TRBD1	TRBJ2-1	-	CATSDPTGGIQEQFF	TGTGCCACCAGTGATCCGACAGGGGGAATCCAGGAGCAGTTCTTC
18	TRBV6-1	TRBD2	TRBJ2-5	-	CASSPSPRIAGVVETQYF	TGTGCCAGCAGTCCTTCTCCACGTATAGCGGGAGTGGTTGAGACCCAGTACTTC
14	TRBV20-1	TRBD1	TRBJ2-4	few	CSARDRDRGNIQYF	TGCAGTGCTAGAGATCGAGACAGGGGCAACATTCAGTACTTC
13	TRBV7-9	-	TRBJ2-1	-	CASSHPSGYEQFF	TGTGCCAGCAGCCATCCTTCGGGTTATGAGCAGTTCTTC
16	TRBV9	-	TRBJ2-1	few	CASSVAGQAGYNEQFF	TGTGCCAGCAGCGTAGCAGGGCAGGCTGGATACAATGAGCAGTTCTTC